This record looks at one T cell receptor beta chain sequence and its context. Its antigen is currently not known. Per-nucleotide qualities are absent, and no much larger clonotype sits a single base away. The time point label for this specimen denotes: blood 2 weeks post-SBRT. According to the study, the label for this sample's treatment or condition signals: 15 Gy SBRT to primary tumor, nephrectomy 4 weeks later. To follow tumor-enriched clonotypes, serial peripheral blood was collected from radiation-treated patients at baseline and at 2 weeks and 4 weeks after SBRT. Renal cell carcinoma with clear cell pathology was present in all patients. Genomic DNA for TCR sequencing was prepared using the QIAamp DNA Blood Mini Kit (Qiagen). The analyses included only samples that passed all quality control checks. Following the manufacturer's recommendations, the immunoSEQ kit was used to generate TCR beta libraries from genomic DNA. For library preparation, a first multiplex PCR was performed with proprietary primers, followed by a second PCR in which unique barcodes were added, and bead cleanups were performed after each round. Each sample batch included a kit-provided positive control reaction and a negative control reaction. The final libraries were assessed on an Agilent 4200 TapeStation D1000 ScreenTape, pooled by volume, and quantified by qPCR. Sequencing was performed on an Illumina NextSeq500 using a MidOutput 150-cycle cartridge, with 156 Read1 cycles, 15 Index1 cycles, and the kit custom primers. The pooled library was loaded at around 1 pM, and approximately 18% PhiX control was spiked in. The published analysis was carried out like this. Vendor-processed data were analyzed in R, with a clonotype defined as all T cells sharing the same CDR3 nucleotide sequence. In the clone abundance analyses, frequencies were normalized to the 10,000 most abundant clones in each sample. Public T cell clones, which averaged fewer than five per sample, were excluded before analysis. Tumor-enriched clonotypes and baseline blood-enriched clonotypes were defined as those with an abundance difference of at least 32-fold between compartments. A beta-binomial differential abundance model was used to identify clonotypes that expanded or contracted between blood time points. The Baroni-Urbani and Buser coefficient was used to measure tumor-blood repertoire similarity, and groups were compared with two-tailed Wilcoxon tests in R. Not all clones reach the TCRdb copy of this immuneACCESS table, which keeps in-frame sequences only. Checked studies attribute under half of the gap to unresolved V genes and leave the rest unexplained. The V and J calls and the clone size are those of that table, but D and trimming were determined from the DNA. Across this sample there are about 130,000 clones, with over 75% seen only once. Of the sample, under 6.5% is held by the ten largest clones.

These data are taken from a study of radiation and T cells in renal cell carcinoma (dated by TCRdb to 2019 to 2021). Regarding the study in general: Samples came from a clinical trial, in which primary renal cell carcinomas received 15 Gy stereotactic body radiation therapy followed by nephrectomy 4 weeks later. In total, 53 samples, comprising roughly 25 tumors and around 27 peripheral blood samples, were subjected to TCR beta sequencing. Across all 53 samples, several million unique CDR3 nucleotide sequences encoding around 2,500,000 unique CDR3 amino acid sequences were identified. What the study reported, not specific to this receptor: The single-armed trial design could not address effects of radiation dose or scheduling on the TCR repertoire. In blood, the top tumor clonotypes increased between baseline and 2 weeks post-radiation and then shrank by 4 weeks, which suggests that tumor-resident clones expanded only transiently. Because pretreatment tumor biopsies were not available, the baseline intratumoral presence of clonotypes could not be determined. Changes in the blood repertoire were not tracked past 4 weeks after treatment.

The CDR3 runs 15 amino acids, cysteine and phenylalanine included. Here the CDR3 DNA is all that survives: 45 bases in frame from base 1. CDR1 and CDR2 are drawn from the germline V gene: SGHTS, YDEGEE. Compared with germline, V lacks 0 bases and J lacks 4 bases; bases without a gene match: 6. Sequencing used blood, obtained from a patient whose treatment included radiotherapy and nephrectomy. This sequence originates from a man aged 50-60 years with renal cell carcinoma. Recombination joined TRBV5-8 with TRBJ2-7; the junction holds 8 bases that match TRBD1. The DNA reads as follows: TGTGCCAGCAGCTTGGCGGACAGGGTCGGATACGAGCAGTACTTC. This yields the protein CASSLADRVGYEQYF.